The clone carrying this T cell receptor (beta chain) has only a few counts. Its antigen is not identified. This specimen belongs to a study of blood T cells in healthy people across ages. Study conclusions and caveats: A roughly linear age-dependent decrease characterized TCR beta diversity per million T cells. Higher diversity and more naive CD4+ cells were features of long-lived donors, compared to aged donors.

For the second PCR, which ran for about 7 to 11 cycles, a sample-barcoded 5' primer and a J-beta primer mix were used. The template-switch adaptor, which had 12 random nucleotides, put a tag on each cDNA molecule. TCRdb analysed the 5' RACE reads with MiXCR anew, one entry per CDR3 protein. The data contain about 1.8 million distinct CDR3 sequences, about 49% of them singletons. The draw of peripheral blood yielded around 10 milliliters from each donor. V shed 6 bases, J shed 2 bases, and the junction held 6 bases outside the gene matches. The length of the CDR3 is 13 residues. Germline CDR1 and CDR2: DFQATT and SNEGSKA (reference sequence).

This sequence joins TRBV20-1 and TRBJ1-2, with 7 bases lining up with TRBD1. Specimen: blood. This TCR was recovered from a middle-aged woman in good health. This chain's CDR3 is CSAMGGQNYGYTF. The CDR3 DNA reads TGCAGTGCCATGGGGGGACAGAACTATGGCTACACCTTC.